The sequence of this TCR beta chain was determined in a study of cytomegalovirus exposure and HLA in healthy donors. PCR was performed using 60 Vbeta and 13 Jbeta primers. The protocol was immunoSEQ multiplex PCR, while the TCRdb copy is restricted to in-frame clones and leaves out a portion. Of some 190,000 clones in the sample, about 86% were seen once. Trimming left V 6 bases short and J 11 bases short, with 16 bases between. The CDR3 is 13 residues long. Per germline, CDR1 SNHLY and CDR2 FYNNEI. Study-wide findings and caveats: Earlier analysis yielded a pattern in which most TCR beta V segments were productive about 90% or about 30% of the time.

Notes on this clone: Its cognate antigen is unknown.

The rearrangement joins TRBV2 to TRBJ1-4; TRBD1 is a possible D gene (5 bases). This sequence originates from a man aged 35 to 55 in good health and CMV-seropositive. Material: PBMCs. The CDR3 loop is CASRADSQGKLFF. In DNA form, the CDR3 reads TGTGCCAGCAGGGCTGACAGTCAGGGTAAACTGTTTTTT.